A single sample gave rise to the 6 T cell receptor beta chains below, sequenced in a study of T cells in Graves' hyperthyroidism and ophthalmopathy. RNA transcripts served as the template for amplifying TCR beta CDR3 regions. The HTBI primer set was used in a first-round RT-PCR of the TCR CDR3. TCRdb processed the multiplex PCR reads anew with MiXCR; each CDR3 protein has one entry. The sample lists a few hundred thousand distinct CDR3 sequences, around an eighth occurring once. The specimen sequenced was blood. These receptors came from a young woman with Graves' hyperthyroidism.

This clonotype was counted at least ten times. The rearrangement links TRBV20-1 to TRBJ1-5; D not certain. CDR3 length equals 14 residues. V gave up 1 base and J gave up 0 bases, with 7 bases separating them. Per germline, CDR1 DFQATT and CDR2 SNEGSKA (reference sequence). The CDR3 DNA is TGCAGTGCTAGAGGCACGGCTAGCAATCAGCCCCAGCATTTT. Protein sequence: CSARGTASNQPQHF.

V usage is TRBV19 and J usage is TRBJ2-7, with 7 bases fitting TRBD2. V was clipped by 2 bases and J by 5 bases; unmatched bases: 6. Germline V gene sequence: CDR1 LNHDA, CDR2 SQIVND (reference sequence). The CDR3 extends over 14 amino acids. The CDR3 DNA is TGTGCCAGTAGTATATCCCCCACTAGCGACGAGCAGTACGTC. This codes for CASSISPTSDEQYV.

The sample holds many counts of this clonotype. The V and J genes are TRBV7-8 and TRBJ2-3; TRBD2 agrees at 11 bases. The CDR3 contains 18 residues. Trimming removed 1 base from V and 1 base from J; junction bases left unmatched: 7. From germline, CDR1 is SGHVS and CDR2 FQNEAQ. The CDR3 sequence is CASSLELAGAQGTDTQYF. CDR3 bases: TGTGCCAGCAGCTTAGAACTAGCGGGAGCCCAAGGCACAGATACGCAGTATTTT.

V gene TRBV11-2 combines with J gene TRBJ2-3, with a weak D call TRBD2 (6 bases). Trimming removed 3 bases at V and 2 bases at J, with 12 bases between. The CDR3 length is 15 residues. The V gene's germline CDR1 is SGHAT and CDR2 FQNNGV. The CDR3 DNA reads as TGTGCCAGCAGCTTCTTAGGAGGGTCCACAGATACGCAGTATTTT. Translated, it gives CASSFLGGSTDTQYF.

This clonotype was seen more than once but under ten times. The V call is TRBV18, the J call TRBJ2-1, with 9 bases that match TRBD1. The CDR3 consists of 14 residues. J was trimmed by 5 bases and V by 6 bases; bases with no gene match: 5. Germline lookup yields CDR1 KGHSH and CDR2 LQKENI. CDR3 bases: TGTGCCAGCTCTCCCGACAGGGGGGACAATGAGCAGTTCTTC. Its protein product is CASSPDRGDNEQFF.

This clonotype was counted ten times or more. The J gene is TRBJ1-4, the V gene TRBV12-3 or TRBV12-4; no definite D call. The ends were cut back, 3 bases at V and 0 bases at J, with 5 bases in the middle. The CDR3 runs 14 residues. CDR3 DNA sequence: TGTGCCAGCAGTTTGTCGGCAACTAATGAAAAACTGTTTTTT. Protein: CASSLSATNEKLFF.